The T cell receptor beta chain described here comes from a study of cytomegalovirus exposure and HLA in healthy donors. The PCR employed 60 Vbeta primers together with 13 Jbeta primers. This table comes from immunoSEQ multiplex PCR, and its TCRdb copy is limited to in-frame clones, with some not included. Of some 130,000 clones in the sample, just under 80% were seen once. Study results and caveats: For presence/absence analyses, sequencing depth was assumed to be roughly uniform across donors.

CDR1 and CDR2 (germline): SGHVS, FQNEAQ. The CDR3 has 15 residues. About this clone itself: Its antigen remains unidentified.

The sequence derives from a man aged 25 to 40 in good health. The chain recombines TRBV7-8 with TRBJ2-5; 8 bases are shared with TRBD1. The DNA end favors TRBJ2-7, so the J call may be wrong. The sample comprised PBMCs. This CDR3 reads CASSLEVRGRNEQYF. CDR3 DNA: TGTGCCAGCAGCTTAGAAGTCAGGGGGCGGAACGAGCAGTACTTC.